This TCR beta chain appears in the sequencing data of a study of blood T cell repertoires in COVID-19 (TCRdb year 2020). Broadly, across the study: The collaborator samples originated in the United States, Italy and Spain and spanned the acute and convalescent phases of COVID-19. Where available, HLA class I and class II types were taken from metadata supplied by the sample provider and were not determined by assay-based typing. Deeply sampled blood TCRbeta repertoires from subjects exposed to, actively infected with, or recovered from COVID-19 were included in the dataset. The material from the prospective study consisted of cDNA or gDNA derived from T cells, B-cell-depleted T cells, or PBMCs. A freely available public database, intended as a resource for researchers studying the immune response to SARS-CoV-2, is where the repertoires were released. Nearly every sample came with metadata listing a de-identified subject ID, COVID-19 status, age in years and sex. Samples were obtained from the ongoing ImmuneRACE study (first 160 participants) and from about 1,300 subjects provided by 6 global collaborators.

The immunoSEQ Assay, a bias-controlled multiplex PCR, was used to amplify TCRbeta CDR3 regions from genomic DNA. Per the authors' processing: Nucleated cell counts per sample were estimated from amplification of reference gene primers within the assay. Sequence reads were collapsed and filtered to measure the absolute abundance of every unique TCRbeta CDR3 rearrangement. For each sample, productive Simpson clonality was calculated by taking the square root of Simpson's diversity index across productive rearrangements. Not all clones reach the TCRdb copy of this immuneACCESS table, which keeps in-frame sequences only. Checked studies attribute under half of the gap to unresolved V genes and leave the rest unexplained. Clone size and the V and J calls come from that table; the DNA yielded D and trimming. For this sample there are 70,000 to 90,000 clones; approximately 87% appear just once. In total, the top ten clones hold roughly an eighth of the sample.

General conclusions and limits of the study: The quantity of clinical and demographic metadata differed by source and by participant and was supplied without curation.

Each collaborating institution followed its own protocols to collect whole blood in K2EDTA tubes. For TCRbeta analysis, collaborators shipped samples as frozen whole blood, isolated PBMCs, or DNA extracted from either of those sample types. Comments on this clone: The clone's antigen remains unknown. Per-base qualities were not stored, and no clone one base away is much larger.

Measured from the cysteine to the phenylalanine, the CDR3 is 12 residues long. Only the CDR3 DNA is retained, 36 bases long and in frame from the first base. V and J are truncated by 4 bases and 4 bases respectively, leaving an intervening sequence of 8 bases. Source material: peripheral blood. This clonotype originated in a human donor in a cohort sampled during active COVID-19. The rearranged chain carries TRBV12-3 or TRBV12-4 and TRBJ2-7, with the D gene not clear enough to name. The nucleotide sequence reads TGTGCCAGCAGTTCCCTAAAGTACGAGCAGTACTTC. This translates into CASSSLKYEQYF.